What follows are 27 T cell receptor beta chains derived from one specimen sequenced in a study of T cells expressing NK-cell markers. TCRdb reanalyzed the 5' RACE reads and collapses them to one entry per CDR3 protein, without DNA. This sample's table has 350,000 to 450,000 distinct CDR3 sequences. The sequenced sample consisted of blood T cells: a sorted CD56 or NKG2C T cell subset, CD4+ or CD8+ T cells, or bulk PBMC T cells (not recorded which). The receptors stem from a man between 18 and 69 years old in good health.

The chain combines TRBV5-1 with TRBJ1-2. The CDR3 runs to 13 residues. Per the germline V gene, CDR1 is SGHRS and CDR2 is YFSETQ. The CDR3 sequence is CASSLGIKYGYTF.

The chain recombines TRBV12-3 or TRBV12-4 with TRBJ2-5; the TRBD1 assignment by TCRdb is unverifiable without DNA. The CDR3 runs 15 residues. The CDR3 reads CASNPGGAQRETQYF.

V and J are TRBV2 and TRBJ1-2; the TCRdb D gene call, TRBD1, has no DNA to confirm it. This CDR3 spans 13 amino acids. Germline V CDR1 and CDR2: SNHLY, FYNNEI. The CDR3 sequence: CASSPLRGVGYTF.

The V and J genes are TRBV11-2 and TRBJ2-7; lacking DNA, the TRBD2 call made by TCRdb goes unchecked. This CDR3 has 14 residues. Germline V gene sequence: CDR1 SGHAT, CDR2 FQNNGV. The CDR3: CASSSRQGPPKQYF.

V and J are TRBV20-1 and TRBJ2-7; TCRdb's D gene call, TRBD1, goes unchecked for lack of DNA. From germline, CDR1 is DFQATT and CDR2 SNEGSKA (reference sequence). The CDR3 is made up of 16 amino acids. The CDR3 loop is CSARDWGQGVSYEQYF.

The chain joins TRBV20-1 to TRBJ1-1; TCRdb lists TRBD1, though no DNA is available to test this call. This CDR3 has 16 residues. Germline CDR1 reads DFQATT; CDR2 reads SNEGSKA (reference sequence). The CDR3 reads CSAPGTGGASNTEAFF.

CDR3 amino acids: CASSRGAINSPLHF. This chain connects TRBV6-1 to TRBJ1-6. Germline CDR1 reads MNHNS; CDR2 reads SASEGT. CDR3 length: 14 amino acids.

CDR3 loop: CASSYSPAGNTIYF. The chain employs TRBV6-5 and TRBJ1-3. This CDR3 is built from 14 residues. Germline loops: CDR1 MNHEY, CDR2 SVGAGI.

The chain couples TRBV24-1 to TRBJ2-7; TCRdb gives TRBD1 as the D gene, but with no DNA this cannot be confirmed. The length of the CDR3 is 14 residues. CDR1 and CDR2 (germline): KGHDR, SFDVKD. CDR3 region: CATSDLNRGYEQYF.

The chain links TRBV7-2 to TRBJ2-6; absent DNA, TCRdb's TRBD1 call cannot be checked. This CDR3 has 17 amino acids. Germline loops: CDR1 SGHTA, CDR2 FQGNSA. The CDR3 reads CASRRQGSVSGANVLTF.

This rearrangement joins TRBV25-1 to TRBJ2-7; no DNA is available, so the TRBD1 call from TCRdb remains unchecked. The CDR3 consists of 16 residues. The V gene's germline CDR1 is MGHDK and CDR2 SYGVNS. The chain's CDR3 is CASSVHRGLASYEQYF.

CDR3: CSARVHTGKYEQYF. The chain is built from TRBV20-1 and TRBJ2-7. The CDR3 runs 14 residues. The germline gives CDR1 DFQATT, CDR2 SNEGSKA (reference sequence).

The V and J genes are TRBV5-1 and TRBJ2-3; without DNA, the TCRdb call of TRBD2 cannot be checked. The CDR3 contains 14 residues. The germline CDR1 and CDR2 sequences are SGHRS and YFSETQ. CDR3: CASKSGGPSDTQYF.

The chain combines TRBV7-2 with TRBJ2-1; TCRdb calls TRBD2, which cannot be checked without DNA. CDR1 is SGHTA, CDR2 FQGNSA, per germline. The CDR3 runs to 17 residues. The CDR3 loop reads CASSRSLSGGGSNEQFF.

The chain carries TRBV15 and TRBJ1-2; there is no DNA to check the TCRdb D call of TRBD1. The CDR3 length is 15 residues. Germline lookup yields CDR1 LNHNV and CDR2 YYDKDF (reference sequence). The CDR3 loop reads CATSSQTGANYGYTF.

The chain links TRBV20-1 to TRBJ2-1; with no DNA, the TCRdb D assignment of TRBD2 cannot be verified. Looked up from germline, CDR1 is DFQATT and CDR2 is SNEGSKA (reference sequence). The CDR3 runs to 14 residues. The CDR3 loop is CSADSDFDRSEQFF.

The chain is built from TRBV5-1 and TRBJ2-2; the D gene TCRdb calls, TRBD2, cannot be checked with no DNA. This CDR3 comprises 16 residues. Germline assignment: CDR1 SGHRS and CDR2 YFSETQ. CDR3 sequence reads: CASSLMRVDNTGELFF.

The V call is TRBV25-1, the J call TRBJ2-2; TCRdb's D gene call, TRBD1, goes unchecked for lack of DNA. This CDR3 spans 14 amino acids. CDR1 is MGHDK and CDR2 is SYGVNS in the germline V gene. This chain's CDR3 is CASSVQGNTGELFF. Using reference TRBV25-1 and TRBJ2-2 for the parts outside the CDR3, the full variable domain is EADIYQTPRYLVIGTGKKITLECSQTMGHDKMYWYQQDPGMELHLIHYSYGVNSTEKGDLSSESTVSRIRTEHFPLTLESARPSHTSQYLCASSVQGNTGELFFGEGSRLTVL.

This rearrangement joins TRBV30 to TRBJ1-5; the D call from TCRdb, TRBD1, cannot be confirmed without DNA. The CDR3 totals 14 residues. The germline CDR1 and CDR2 sequences are GTSNPN and SVGIG (reference sequence). CDR3 sequence reads: CAWGNGASNQPQHF.

The CDR3 sequence: CASRYRGLNRNYGYTF. The V and J genes are TRBV2 and TRBJ1-2; lacking DNA, the TRBD1 call made by TCRdb goes unchecked. The germline V gene encodes CDR1 SNHLY and CDR2 FYNNEI. The CDR3 loop spans 16 amino acids.

The chain's CDR3 is CSARPGTGDGPLHF. V and J are TRBV20-1 and TRBJ1-6; TCRdb designates TRBD1, a call that cannot be tested without DNA. From germline, CDR1 is DFQATT and CDR2 SNEGSKA (reference sequence). This CDR3 contains 14 residues.

J is TRBJ2-1 and V is TRBV2; absent DNA, TCRdb's TRBD1 call cannot be checked. The CDR3 contains 15 residues. The germline gives CDR1 SNHLY, CDR2 FYNNEI. This CDR3 is CASRNAGQIYNEQFF.

The chain joins TRBV11-1 to TRBJ2-2. The CDR3 has 16 amino acids. Germline lookup yields CDR1 SGHAT and CDR2 FQDESV (reference sequence). CDR3 sequence: CASSLLAGSTGELFFF.

The chain joins TRBV18 to TRBJ2-4. The CDR3 covers 15 residues. Germline assignment: CDR1 KGHSH and CDR2 LQKENI. This CDR3 reads CASSPPPLKGNIQYF.

The rearrangement uses TRBV5-1 and TRBJ2-2. The CDR3 length is 17 residues. The germline CDR1 and CDR2 sequences are SGHRS and YFSETQ. CDR3 amino acids: CASSLGWSIGDTGELFF.

The genes are TRBV5-5 and TRBJ2-7; without DNA, the TCRdb call of TRBD1 cannot be checked. This CDR3 has 15 amino acids. Per germline, CDR1 SGHKS and CDR2 YYEKEE (reference sequence). CDR3: CASSLGRDNSYEQYF.

V and J are TRBV4-2 and TRBJ2-3; the TCRdb call, TRBD2, lacks DNA for checking. The CDR3 is 20 amino acids. CDR1 is LGHNA and CDR2 is YNFKEQ in the germline V gene. The CDR3 sequence: CASSQDASARLAGGIDTQYF.